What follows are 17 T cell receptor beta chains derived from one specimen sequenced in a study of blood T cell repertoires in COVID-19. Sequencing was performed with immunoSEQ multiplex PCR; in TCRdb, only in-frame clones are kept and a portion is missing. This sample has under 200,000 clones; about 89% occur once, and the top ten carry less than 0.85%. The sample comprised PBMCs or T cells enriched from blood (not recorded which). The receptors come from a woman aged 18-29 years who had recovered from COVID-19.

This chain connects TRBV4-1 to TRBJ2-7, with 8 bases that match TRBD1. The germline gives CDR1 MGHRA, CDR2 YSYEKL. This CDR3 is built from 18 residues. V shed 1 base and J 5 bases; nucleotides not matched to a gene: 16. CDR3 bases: TGCGCCAGCAGCCAAGTTTACCGCTTTGCGGGACAGGCGGACGAGCAGTACTTC. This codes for CASSQVYRFAGQADEQYF.

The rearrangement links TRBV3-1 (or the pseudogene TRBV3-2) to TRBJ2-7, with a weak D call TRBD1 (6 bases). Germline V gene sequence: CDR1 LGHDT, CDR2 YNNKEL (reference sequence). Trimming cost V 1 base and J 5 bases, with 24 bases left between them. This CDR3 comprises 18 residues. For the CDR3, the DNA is TGTGCCAGCAGCCAAGGGTGGTATTCGACAGGAGGATATGACGAGCAGTACTTC. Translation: CASSQGWYSTGGYDEQYF.

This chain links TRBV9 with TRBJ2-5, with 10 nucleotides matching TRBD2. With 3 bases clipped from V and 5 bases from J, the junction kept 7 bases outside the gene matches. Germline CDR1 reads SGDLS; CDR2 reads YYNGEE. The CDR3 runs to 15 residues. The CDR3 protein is CASSAMGLARETQYF. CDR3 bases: TGTGCCAGCAGCGCGATGGGACTAGCGCGCGAGACCCAGTACTTC.

CDR3 in DNA: TGTGCCAGTAGTCGGGGACAGGGGGCGGAGCAGCCCCAGCATTTT. Protein product: CASSRGQGAEQPQHF. V is TRBV19 and J is TRBJ1-5; 12 nucleotides match TRBD1. The V gene end was trimmed by 5 bases and the J gene end by 7 bases; junction bases not matched to a gene: 6. The germline V gene has CDR1 LNHDA and CDR2 SQIVND (reference sequence). The CDR3 runs to 15 residues.

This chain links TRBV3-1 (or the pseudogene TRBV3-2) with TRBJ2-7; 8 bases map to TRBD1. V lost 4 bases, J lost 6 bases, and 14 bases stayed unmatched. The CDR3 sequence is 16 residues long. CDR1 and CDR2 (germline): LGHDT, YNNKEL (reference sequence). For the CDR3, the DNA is TGTGCCAGCAGCCGGGAGCGACAGGGGTCGGTTCGCGAGCAGTACTTC. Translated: CASSRERQGSVREQYF.

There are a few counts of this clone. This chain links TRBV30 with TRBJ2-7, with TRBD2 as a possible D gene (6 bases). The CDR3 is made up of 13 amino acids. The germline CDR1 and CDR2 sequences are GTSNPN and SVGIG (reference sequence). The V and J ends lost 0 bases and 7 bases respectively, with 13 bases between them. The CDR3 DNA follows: TGTGCCTGGAGTGTACTACCGGGAGCTGAGCAGTACTTC. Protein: CAWSVLPGAEQYF. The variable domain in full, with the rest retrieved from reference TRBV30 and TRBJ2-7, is SQTIHQWPATLVQPVGSPLSLECTVEGTSNPNLYWYRQAAGRGLQLLFYSVGIGQISSEVPQNLSASRPQDRQFILSSKKLLLSDSGFYLCAWSVLPGAEQYFGPGTRLTVT.

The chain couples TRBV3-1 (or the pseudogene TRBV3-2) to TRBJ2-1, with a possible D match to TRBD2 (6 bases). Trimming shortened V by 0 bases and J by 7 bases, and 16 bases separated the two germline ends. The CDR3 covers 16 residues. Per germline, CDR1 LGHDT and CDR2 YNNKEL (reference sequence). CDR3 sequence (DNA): TGTGCCAGCAGCCAAGAAGAGACTAGAGGTTGGAATGAGCAGTTCTTC. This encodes CASSQEETRGWNEQFF.

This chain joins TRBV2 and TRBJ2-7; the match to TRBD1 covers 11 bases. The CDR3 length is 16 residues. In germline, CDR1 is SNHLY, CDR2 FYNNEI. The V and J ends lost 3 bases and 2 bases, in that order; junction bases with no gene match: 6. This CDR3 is CASSEDRGRWAYEQYF. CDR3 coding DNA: TGTGCCAGCAGTGAGGACAGGGGGCGCTGGGCCTACGAGCAGTACTTC. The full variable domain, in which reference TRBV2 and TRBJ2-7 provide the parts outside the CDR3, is EPEVTQTPSHQVTQMGQEVILRCVPISNHLYFYWYRQILGQKVEFLVSFYNNEISEKSEIFDDQFSVERPDGSNFTLKIRSTKLEDSAMYFCASSEDRGRWAYEQYFGPGTRLTVT.

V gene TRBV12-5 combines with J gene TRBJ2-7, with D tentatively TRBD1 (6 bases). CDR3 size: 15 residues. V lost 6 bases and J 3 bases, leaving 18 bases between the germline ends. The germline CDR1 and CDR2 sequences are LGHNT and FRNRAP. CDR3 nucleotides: TGTGCTAGTGGCTTTAATACTAAGGGACACTACGAGCAGTACTTC. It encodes CASGFNTKGHYEQYF.

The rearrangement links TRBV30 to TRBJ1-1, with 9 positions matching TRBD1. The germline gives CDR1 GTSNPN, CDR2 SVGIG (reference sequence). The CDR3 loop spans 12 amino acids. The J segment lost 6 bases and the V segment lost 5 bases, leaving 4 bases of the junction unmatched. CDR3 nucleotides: TGTGCCTGGGACAGGGGGGTCGCTGAAGCTTTCTTT. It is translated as CAWDRGVAEAFF.

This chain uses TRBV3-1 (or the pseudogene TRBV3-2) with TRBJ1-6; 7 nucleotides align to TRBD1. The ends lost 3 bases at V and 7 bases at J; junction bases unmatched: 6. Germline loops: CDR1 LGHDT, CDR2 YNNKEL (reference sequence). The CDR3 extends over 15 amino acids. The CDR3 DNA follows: TGTGCCAGCAGCCACGAAGACAGGGCGAATTCACCCCTCCACTTT. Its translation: CASSHEDRANSPLHF.

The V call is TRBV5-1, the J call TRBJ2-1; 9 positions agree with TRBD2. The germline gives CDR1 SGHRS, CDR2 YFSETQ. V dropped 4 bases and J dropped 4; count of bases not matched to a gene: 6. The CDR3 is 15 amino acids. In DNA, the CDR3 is TGCGCCAGCAGCCCGGCGGGAGGGTCTTACAATGAGCAGTTCTTC. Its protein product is CASSPAGGSYNEQFF.

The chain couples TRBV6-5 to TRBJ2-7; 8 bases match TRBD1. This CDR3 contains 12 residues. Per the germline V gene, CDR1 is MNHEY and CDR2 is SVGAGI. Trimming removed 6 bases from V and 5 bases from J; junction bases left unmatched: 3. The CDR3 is CASSQDRDEQYF. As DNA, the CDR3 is TGTGCCAGCAGCCAGGACAGGGACGAGCAGTACTTC.

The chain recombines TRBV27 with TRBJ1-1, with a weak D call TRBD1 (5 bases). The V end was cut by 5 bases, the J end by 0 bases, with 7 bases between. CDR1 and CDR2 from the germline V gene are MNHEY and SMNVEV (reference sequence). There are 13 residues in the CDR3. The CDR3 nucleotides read TGTGCCAGCAGTCCCAGGGTGAACACTGAAGCTTTCTTT. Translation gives CASSPRVNTEAFF.

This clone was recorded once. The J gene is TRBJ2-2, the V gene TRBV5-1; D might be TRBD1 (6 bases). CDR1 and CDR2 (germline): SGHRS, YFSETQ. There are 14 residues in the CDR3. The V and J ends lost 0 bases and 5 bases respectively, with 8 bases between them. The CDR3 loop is CASSLVDRTGELFF. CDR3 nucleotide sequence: TGCGCCAGCAGCTTGGTTGACAGGACCGGGGAGCTGTTTTTT.

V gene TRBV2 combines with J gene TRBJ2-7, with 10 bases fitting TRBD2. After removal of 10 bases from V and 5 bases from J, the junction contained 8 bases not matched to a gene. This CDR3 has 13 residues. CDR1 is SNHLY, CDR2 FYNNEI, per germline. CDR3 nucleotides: TGTGCCACCGTAGCGGGAGGTCTCGACGAGCAGTACTTC. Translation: CATVAGGLDEQYF. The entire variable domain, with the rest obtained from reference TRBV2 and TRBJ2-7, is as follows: EPEVTQTPSHQVTQMGQEVILRCVPISNHLYFYWYRQILGQKVEFLVSFYNNEISEKSEIFDDQFSVERPDGSNFTLKIRSTKLEDSAMYFCATVAGGLDEQYFGPGTRLTVT.

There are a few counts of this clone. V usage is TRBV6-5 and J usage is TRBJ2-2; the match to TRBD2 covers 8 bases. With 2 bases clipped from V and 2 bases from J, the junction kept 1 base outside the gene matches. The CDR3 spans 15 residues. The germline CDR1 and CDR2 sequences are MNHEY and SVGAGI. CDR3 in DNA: TGTGCCAGCAGTTACAGCGGGAGAAACACCGGGGAGCTGTTTTTT. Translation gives CASSYSGRNTGELFF.